The 26 T cell receptor beta chains listed next were all sequenced from one sample in a study of response to subunit inactivated influenza vaccine. TCRdb passed the RT-PCR reads through MiXCR, listing each CDR3 protein once. The repertoire has around 490,000 distinct CDR3 sequences, less than 10% of them found once; the top ten carry 10% to 15%. The sample consisted of PBMCs from blood, taken around 2 years after vaccination. Receptors were obtained from a man aged 50 to 75 who received an inactivated influenza vaccine.

This clonotype showed up just a few times. V usage is TRBV19 and J usage is TRBJ1-5, with 7 bases identical to TRBD1. Germline assignment: CDR1 LNHDA and CDR2 SQIVND (reference sequence). Trimming removed 4 bases from V and 1 base from J; junction bases left unmatched: 10. The CDR3 is made up of 17 amino acids. In nucleotides, the CDR3 is TGTGCCAGTAGTACCCCCTTTGGCAGGGGGAGCAATCAGCCCCAGCATTTT. Its protein product is CASSTPFGRGSNQPQHF.

This clonotype came up many times. The V gene is TRBV6-5, the J gene TRBJ2-3; no clear D. Germline loops: CDR1 MNHEY, CDR2 SVGAGI. The germline V and J ends were trimmed by 2 bases and 2 bases, with 8 bases remaining between them. The CDR3 loop spans 14 amino acids. CDR3 sequence (DNA): TGTGCCAGCAGTTACGGGTTATACACAGATACGCAGTATTTT. Translating it yields CASSYGLYTDTQYF.

This clonotype was picked up many times. The chain carries TRBV29-1 and TRBJ2-3; D uncertain. The ends were cut back, 7 bases at V and 0 bases at J, with 11 bases in the middle. This CDR3 region has 13 residues. Looked up from germline, CDR1 is SQVTM and CDR2 is ANQGSEA. The CDR3 spells CSASDRSTDTQYF. The CDR3 DNA follows: TGCAGCGCGTCTGACCGGAGCACAGATACGCAGTATTTT.

This clonotype was counted only a few times. This chain connects TRBV10-3 to TRBJ1-5; TRBD1 matches at 7 bases. V gave up 6 bases and J gave up 3 bases; unmatched junction bases: 5. The CDR3 totals 14 residues. Germline CDR1 is ENHRY and CDR2 is SYGVKD. Here the CDR3 DNA reads TGTGCCATCAGGAGGACAGGAGACAATCAGCCCCAGCATTTT. Its protein is CAIRRTGDNQPQHF.

The chain couples TRBV7-7 to TRBJ2-2; 7 bases match TRBD1. Germline CDR1 is SSHAT and CDR2 is FNYEAQ (reference sequence). This CDR3 has 14 residues. Germline trimming cut 5 bases from V and 5 bases from J; bases unmatched to any gene: 5. CDR3 DNA sequence: TGTGCCAGCAGCACAGGGGCCCTTACCGGGGAGCTGTTTTTT. Encoded protein: CASSTGALTGELFF.

This clonotype was found many times. CDR3 nucleotides: TGTGCCAGCAGCCTATGGTACCAAGAGACCCAGTACTTC. Amino acid sequence: CASSLWYQETQYF. This chain links TRBV5-6 with TRBJ2-5; no reliable D call. In germline, CDR1 is SGHDT, CDR2 YYEEEE. This CDR3 has 13 amino acids. V lost 4 bases and J 0 bases, leaving 7 bases between the germline ends.

In its sample, this clonotype was seen many times. The chain combines TRBV28 with TRBJ2-7; TRBD1 aligns across 8 bases. CDR3 length: 15 amino acids. The germline CDR1 and CDR2 sequences are MDHEN and SYDVKM. V was pared by 5 bases and J by 0 bases, with 6 bases of the junction left unmatched. The CDR3 loop is CASSLRDRTSYEQYF. CDR3 sequence (DNA): TGTGCCAGCAGTCTCCGGGACAGGACCTCCTACGAGCAGTACTTC. The full variable domain, in which reference TRBV28 and TRBJ2-7 provide the parts outside the CDR3, is DVKVTQSSRYLVKRTGEKVFLECVQDMDHENMFWYRQDPGLGLRLIYFSYDVKMKEKGDIPEGYSVSREKKERFSLILESASTNQTSMYLCASSLRDRTSYEQYFGPGTRLTVT.

This clonotype has ten or more counts. This chain joins TRBV6-1 and TRBJ2-5; D uncertain. The CDR3 has 13 residues. Germline loops: CDR1 MNHNS, CDR2 SASEGT. Trimming stripped 6 bases from V and 7 bases from J, with 15 bases between. CDR3 loop: CASSRPSLVTQYF. As DNA, the CDR3 is TGTGCCAGCAGCCGACCGTCCTTGGTGACCCAGTACTTC.

This clonotype was seen ten or more times. This chain connects TRBV20-1 to TRBJ2-7; the D gene is possibly TRBD2 (6 bases). The germline V gene encodes CDR1 DFQATT and CDR2 SNEGSKA (reference sequence). Deletions cut 1 base from V and 0 bases from J, with 10 bases between. This CDR3 is built from 14 residues. The CDR3 is CSARVLGGSYEQYF. DNA for the CDR3: TGCAGTGCTAGAGTGTTGGGAGGCTCCTACGAGCAGTACTTC.

This clonotype has more than one count but fewer than ten. This chain joins TRBV28 and TRBJ2-2, with D possibly TRBD2 on 5 matching bases. The germline V gene has CDR1 MDHEN and CDR2 SYDVKM. The CDR3 length is 14 residues. Trimming took off 6 bases at V and 9 bases at J, with 17 bases between the two ends. CDR3 DNA: TGTGCCAGCAGCAGCGAGCGGATGGGCAGGGAGCTGTTTTTT. Its translation is CASSSERMGRELFF.

This clonotype was detected only a few times. The chain carries TRBV20-1 and TRBJ1-6; D uncertain. V was trimmed by 1 base and J by 8 bases, leaving 12 bases between them. The germline CDR1 and CDR2 sequences are DFQATT and SNEGSKA (reference sequence). The CDR3 spans 14 residues. CDR3 sequence: CSARVSTGYSPLHF. The CDR3 region has the DNA TGCAGTGCTAGAGTTTCGACGGGTTATTCACCCCTCCACTTT.

This clonotype has just a few counts. The V call is TRBV2, the J call TRBJ2-7; 9 bases are shared with TRBD2. This CDR3 is 14 amino acids long. Germline trimming cut 4 bases from V and 3 bases from J; bases unmatched to any gene: 4. Germline V CDR1 and CDR2: SNHLY, FYNNEI. The CDR3 bases are TGTGCCAGCAGTGCCGAGACTAGCGGCTACGAGCAGTACTTC. Translated, it gives CASSAETSGYEQYF. The full variable domain, completed using reference TRBV2 and TRBJ2-7, is EPEVTQTPSHQVTQMGQEVILRCVPISNHLYFYWYRQILGQKVEFLVSFYNNEISEKSEIFDDQFSVERPDGSNFTLKIRSTKLEDSAMYFCASSAETSGYEQYFGPGTRLTVT.

This clonotype was counted ten times or more. This chain uses TRBV21-1 with TRBJ2-1; TRBD1, as called in the table, went unchecked against the DNA. TRBV21-1 is described as a pseudogene. CDR3 size: 17 residues. The CDR3 loop is CASSNFPGLGLYNEQFF. DNA for the CDR3: TGTGCCAGCAGCAATTTTCCGGGACTAGGACTATACAATGAGCAGTTCTTC.

The chain combines TRBV9 with TRBJ2-7, with D unclear. This CDR3 spans 13 amino acids. Germline V gene sequence: CDR1 SGDLS, CDR2 YYNGEE. Trimming left V 3 bases short and J 4 bases short, with 11 bases between. CDR3 region: CASSGLQRYEQYF. Written as DNA, the CDR3 is TGTGCCAGCAGCGGATTACAGAGGTACGAGCAGTACTTC.

This clonotype was counted once. This chain links TRBV18 with TRBJ2-7; D may correspond to TRBD1 or TRBD2 (5 bases each). Looked up from germline, CDR1 is KGHSH and CDR2 is LQKENI. CDR3 size: 19 residues. The V gene lost 2 bases and the J gene lost 6 bases, with 29 bases spanning the gap. The DNA for the CDR3 is TGTGCCAGCTCACCAATGAGGGCAGGGACCGTTATACACCGAGGCGAGCAGTACTTC. Translated: CASSPMRAGTVIHRGEQYF.

This clonotype was observed at least ten times. The chain combines TRBV5-1 with TRBJ2-7; 10 nucleotides match TRBD1. Germline CDR1 SGHRS, CDR2 YFSETQ. This CDR3 has 16 amino acids. Trimming cost V 3 bases and J 5 bases; bases outside gene matches: 11. The CDR3 DNA reads as TGCGCCAGCAGCTATTTCCGACAGGGGGCAAGGAACGAGCAGTACTTC. Protein: CASSYFRQGARNEQYF. Looking up the rest from reference TRBV5-1 and TRBJ2-7 gives the full variable domain: KAGVTQTPRYLIKTRGQQVTLSCSPISGHRSVSWYQQTPGQGLQFLFEYFSETQRNKGNFPGRFSGRQFSNSRSEMNVSTLELGDSALYLCASSYFRQGARNEQYFGPGTRLTVT.

This clonotype was seen a few times. The V gene is TRBV4-2, the J gene TRBJ2-2, with 7 bases fitting TRBD1. Per germline, CDR1 LGHNA and CDR2 YNFKEQ. CDR3 length equals 17 residues. The V gene end was trimmed by 0 bases and the J gene end by 5 bases; junction bases not matched to a gene: 9. CDR3 amino acids: CASSQDLDRVRTGELFF. In nucleotides, the CDR3 is TGTGCCAGCAGCCAAGACCTCGACAGGGTTAGGACCGGGGAGCTGTTTTTT.

The CDR3, as DNA: TGTGCCAGCAGCCTGGGGGGCCGGGCAGATACGCAGTATTTT. Protein: CASSLGGRADTQYF. This chain connects TRBV12-3 or TRBV12-4 to TRBJ2-3; D is perhaps TRBD1 or TRBD2 (6 bases each). The CDR3 is 14 amino acids. Trimming took off 6 bases at V and 4 bases at J, with 14 bases between the two ends.

This rearrangement joins TRBV20-1 to TRBJ2-2, with unresolved D. The germline V gene encodes CDR1 DFQATT and CDR2 SNEGSKA (reference sequence). Trimming removed 0 bases from V and 1 base from J, with 9 bases in between. The CDR3 is 15 residues long. The DNA for the CDR3 is TGCAGTGCTAGAGATGGTAGCTGGAACACCGGGGAGCTGTTTTTT. Residues: CSARDGSWNTGELFF.

This chain uses TRBV29-1 with TRBJ2-1; 14 bases are a match to TRBD2. The germline gives CDR1 SQVTM, CDR2 ANQGSEA. This CDR3 contains 15 residues. After removal of 3 bases from V and 8 bases from J, the junction contained 6 bases not matched to a gene. Here the CDR3 reads CSVETSGRALDEQFF. The CDR3 bases are TGCAGCGTTGAGACTAGCGGGAGGGCCCTGGATGAGCAGTTCTTC.

This clonotype was counted many times. The J gene is TRBJ2-1, the V gene TRBV12-3 or TRBV12-4; the match to TRBD2 covers 9 bases. The J segment lost 3 bases and the V segment lost 7 bases, leaving 10 bases of the junction unmatched. The CDR3 contains 16 residues. CDR3 sequence: CASKQTSGGNYNEQFF. The DNA of the CDR3 is TGTGCCAGCAAACAGACCAGCGGGGGGAACTACAATGAGCAGTTCTTC.

This clonotype was picked up a small number of times. CDR3 in amino acids: CASSQGRTRNNEQFF. CDR3 coding DNA: TGTGCCAGCAGCCAAGGTCGGACTAGGAACAATGAGCAGTTCTTC. The chain employs TRBV3-1 and TRBJ2-1; 7 bases line up with TRBD2. The CDR3 length is 15 residues. With V trimmed by 1 base and J by 5 bases, 5 bases remained unmatched. Looked up from germline, CDR1 is LGHDT and CDR2 is YNNKEL (reference sequence).

This clonotype came up many times. The V call is TRBV5-1, the J call TRBJ2-2, with D perhaps TRBD2 (6 bases). The CDR3 loop spans 20 amino acids. V was shortened by 3 bases and J by 2 bases, with 26 bases between the two germline ends. Germline V CDR1 and CDR2: SGHRS, YFSETQ. The CDR3 DNA sequence: TGCGCCAGCAGCTCCCCGGGACTGCCCTTCCCCTCAACAAACACCGGGGAGCTGTTTTTT. This codes for CASSSPGLPFPSTNTGELFF.

This chain connects TRBV4-1 to TRBJ2-2; unclear D gene. CDR3 length: 14 residues. Germline loops: CDR1 MGHRA, CDR2 YSYEKL. The V and J ends lost 1 base and 3 bases respectively, with 6 bases between them. CDR3 region: CASSQVMDTGELFF. The CDR3 DNA follows: TGCGCCAGCAGCCAAGTTATGGACACCGGGGAGCTGTTTTTT.

The V and J genes are TRBV9 and TRBJ1-1; D might be TRBD1 (5 bases). CDR3 size: 12 residues. Germline CDR1 reads SGDLS; CDR2 reads YYNGEE. Trimming removed 7 bases at V and 4 bases at J, with 11 bases between. This chain's CDR3 is CASGRGFTEAFF. For the CDR3, the DNA is TGTGCCAGCGGAAGGGGATTCACTGAAGCTTTCTTT.

This clonotype was recorded many times. The rearrangement links TRBV5-1 to TRBJ1-5; D perhaps matches TRBD1 (6 bases). The germline V gene encodes CDR1 SGHRS and CDR2 YFSETQ. The V end was cut by 0 bases, the J end by 6 bases, with 13 bases between. The CDR3 has 15 amino acids. CDR3 bases: TGCGCCAGCAGCTTGGAGGGGGGGTCGGGTCAGCCCCAGCATTTT. It codes for CASSLEGGSGQPQHF.